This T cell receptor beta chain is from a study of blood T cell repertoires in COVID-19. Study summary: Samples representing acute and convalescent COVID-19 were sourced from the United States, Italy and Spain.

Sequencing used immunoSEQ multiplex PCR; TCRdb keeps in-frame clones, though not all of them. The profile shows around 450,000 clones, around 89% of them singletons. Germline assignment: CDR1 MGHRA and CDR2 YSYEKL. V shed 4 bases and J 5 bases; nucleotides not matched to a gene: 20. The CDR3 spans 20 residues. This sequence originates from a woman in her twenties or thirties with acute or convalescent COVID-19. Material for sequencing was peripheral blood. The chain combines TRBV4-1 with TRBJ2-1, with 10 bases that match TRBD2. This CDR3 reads CASSLVEGRISGGGNNEQFF. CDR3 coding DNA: TGCGCCAGCAGCCTCGTTGAGGGACGCATCAGCGGGGGGGGGAACAATGAGCAGTTCTTC.